This TCR beta chain was documented in a study of Ad26.COV2.S vaccination and SARS-CoV-2 variants. Study-wide results and limits: Breadth and depth estimates from TCRs may understate total T cell responses. Spike-specific TCR breadth ran higher among vaccine recipients than placebo recipients.

Measured with immunoSEQ multiplex PCR; TCRdb has only the in-frame clones, and not every one. The table shows about 350,000 clones, with about 92% occurring only once. Comments on this clone: Its target is unknown.

This clonotype was sampled from a human donor who had recovered from COVID-19. The material sequenced was peripheral blood, taken after recovery from COVID-19.

The DNA of the CDR3 is TGTGCCAGCAGTTTTGCGGCCTACAATGAGCAGTTCTTC. Translation: CASSFAAYNEQFF. The genes are TRBV6-2 or TRBV6-3 and TRBJ2-1; the D is unclear. Trimming stripped 4 bases from V and 2 bases from J, with 6 bases between. From germline, CDR1 is MNHEY and CDR2 SVGEGT. There are 13 residues in the CDR3.